These T cell receptor beta chains were read from a single sample in a study of vaccination effects on CD4 cells after COVID-19. What these receptors recognize is not known. The repertoire was sequenced with immunoSEQ multiplex PCR; TCRdb's copy has only in-frame clones and lacks some. Among approximately 40,000 clones listed, around two thirds were seen once. The source was CD4+ T cells from PBMCs cultured with a peptide pool, collected before COVID-19 vaccination. The receptors come from a human donor who had a prior SARS-CoV-2 infection. Each CDR3 is given with its conserved first and last residue. Each record gives: clone size, J gene, V gene, D gene, CDR3 protein, CDR3 DNA. D genes are given only for firm matches. For some rows the clone size is stated as once, few or many, or as a class when expanded; others skip it.

once	TRBJ1-2	TRBV2	-	CASSPNRESGYTF	TGTGCCAGCAGTCCTAACAGGGAGTCAGGCTACACCTTC
-	TRBJ2-7	TRBV2	-	CASRSVGTKQYF	TGTGCCAGCAGGTCGGTCGGGACGAAGCAGTACTTC
-	TRBJ2-3	TRBV18	TRBD2	CASSPVAGGSDTQYF	TGTGCCAGCTCACCCGTAGCGGGGGGGTCAGATACGCAGTATTTT
few	TRBJ2-1	TRBV27	TRBD2	CASSPILLAGDYNEQFF	TGTGCCAGCAGTCCCATTCTCCTAGCGGGGGACTACAATGAGCAGTTCTTC
-	TRBJ1-2	TRBV4-2	-	CASSSNRADYGYTF	TGTGCCAGCAGCTCAAACAGGGCAGACTATGGCTACACCTTC
-	TRBJ1-1	TRBV20-1	-	CSAGGYTEAFF	TGCAGTGCTGGGGGGTACACTGAAGCTTTCTTT
-	TRBJ1-6	TRBV5-3	-	CASIDGQRSSYNSPLHF	TGTGCCTCGATAGACGGCCAAAGGAGCTCCTATAATTCACCCCTCCACTTT
-	TRBJ1-1	TRBV7-3	-	CASSLTALNTEAFF	TGTGCCAGCAGCTTGACGGCCCTGAACACTGAAGCTTTCTTT
-	TRBJ1-4	TRBV5-1	-	CASSFLGTGEKLFF	-
-	TRBJ2-5	TRBV18	-	CASSPLQAAQETQYF	TGTGCCAGCTCACCACTGCAGGCAGCCCAAGAGACCCAGTACTTC
once	TRBJ1-2	TRBV4-2	TRBD1	CASSQGQRTGIGYTF	TGTGCCAGCAGCCAAGGTCAAAGGACAGGGATAGGCTACACCTTC
-	TRBJ2-3	TRBV6-4	TRBD2	CASKAAGEGDTQYF	TGTGCCAGCAAAGCCGCGGGGGAGGGGGATACGCAGTATTTT
few	TRBJ1-2	TRBV2	-	CASSVAGTVGYTF	TGTGCCAGCAGCGTCGCGGGTACAGTTGGCTACACCTTC
-	TRBJ2-2	TRBV7-2	-	CASSLFRAGELFF	TGTGCCAGCAGCTTGTTCAGGGCCGGGGAGCTGTTTTTT
-	TRBJ1-4	TRBV19	-	CASNADSSTNEKLFF	TGTGCCAGTAATGCGGACAGCTCAACTAATGAAAAACTGTTTTTT
-	TRBJ2-2	TRBV3-1/TRBV3-2	-	CASRTKLATGELFF	TGTGCCAGCCGCACAAAACTAGCCACCGGGGAGCTGTTTTTT
-	TRBJ1-2	TRBV5-1	-	CASSSSTGPARGYTF	TGCGCCAGCAGCTCGTCTACAGGGCCCGCTCGGGGCTACACCTTC
once	TRBJ2-1	TRBV12-3/TRBV12-4	-	CASGAENEQFF	TGTGCCAGCGGGGCGGAGAATGAGCAGTTCTTC
-	TRBJ2-3	TRBV18	-	CASSPRTDTQYF	TGTGCCAGCTCACCACGGACAGATACGCAGTATTTT
-	TRBJ1-2	TRBV5-6	-	CASSLGRNNYGYTF	TGTGCCAGCAGCTTGGGACGGAATAACTATGGCTACACCTTC
few	TRBJ2-1	TRBV9	TRBD1	CASSAQPGQGLYNEQFF	TGTGCCAGCAGCGCCCAACCGGGACAGGGCCTATACAATGAGCAGTTCTTC
-	TRBJ2-2	TRBV3-1/TRBV3-2	-	CASSQMGGPTGELFF	TGTGCCAGCAGCCAAATGGGGGGGCCCACCGGGGAGCTGTTTTTT
-	TRBJ2-3	TRBV27	-	CASKSTNTDTQYF	TGTGCCAGCAAGTCGACGAACACAGATACGCAGTATTTT
few	TRBJ2-1	TRBV4-3	TRBD2	CASSQEWGGAGGHYEQFF	TGCGCCAGCAGCCAAGAGTGGGGCGGAGCGGGAGGCCATTATGAGCAGTTCTTC
-	TRBJ2-3	TRBV6-1	-	CASSEGLNPSTDTQYF	TGTGCCAGCAGTGAGGGGTTGAATCCTAGCACAGATACGCAGTATTTT
-	TRBJ2-2	TRBV9	TRBD2	CASSGEREGLLGGELFF	TGTGCCAGCAGCGGGGAGCGGGAGGGCCTACTCGGCGGGGAGCTGTTTTTT
few	TRBJ1-4	TRBV7-2	-	CASSLHGTSNEKLFF	TGTGCCAGCAGCTTACACGGCACGTCTAATGAAAAACTGTTTTTT
-	TRBJ2-5	TRBV30	TRBD1	CAWDRGQQETQYF	TGTGCCTGGGACAGGGGGCAACAAGAGACCCAGTACTTC
few	TRBJ2-1	TRBV6-2/TRBV6-3	TRBD2	CASSGRTSRQFF	TGTGCCAGCAGTGGCCGGACTAGCAGGCAGTTCTTC
-	TRBJ2-7	TRBV2	-	CASRGDSLYEQYF	TGTGCCAGCAGGGGGGACTCTCTCTACGAGCAGTACTTC
-	TRBJ2-5	TRBV18	TRBD2	CASSPPTSGRSQETQYF	TGTGCCAGCTCACCACCGACTAGCGGGAGGTCACAAGAGACCCAGTACTTC
-	TRBJ2-7	TRBV7-9	-	CASSASSSYEQYF	TGTGCCAGCTCGGCCTCGAGCTCCTACGAGCAGTACTTC
-	TRBJ2-7	TRBV19	TRBD2	CASGLAGAYEQYF	TGTGCCAGTGGACTAGCGGGAGCCTACGAGCAGTACTTC
-	TRBJ2-2	TRBV11-1	TRBD1	CASSLRTGGLAGELFF	TGTGCCAGCAGCTTAAGGACAGGGGGTTTGGCCGGGGAGCTGTTTTTT
-	TRBJ1-3	TRBV7-2	-	CASSYRTAGNTIYF	TGTGCCAGCAGTTACCGTACAGCCGGAAACACCATATATTTT
-	TRBJ2-7	TRBV5-6	TRBD1	CASSTPGTGWNEQYF	TGTGCCAGCAGCACCCCGGGGACAGGGTGGAACGAGCAGTACTTC
-	TRBJ2-7	TRBV4-2	TRBD1	CASSQRTGTLEQYF	TGTGCCAGCAGCCAAAGGACAGGGACCCTCGAGCAGTACTTC
-	TRBJ2-7	TRBV12-5	TRBD1	CASGARGQGVYEQYF	TGTGCTAGTGGTGCCCGGGGACAGGGGGTCTACGAGCAGTACTTC
once	TRBJ2-2	TRBV9	-	CASSAQLATGELFF	TGTGCCAGCAGCGCACAGCTAGCGACCGGGGAGCTGTTTTTT
-	TRBJ1-1	TRBV6-5	-	CASSSKGGTEAFF	TGTGCCAGCAGTTCAAAGGGGGGCACTGAAGCTTTCTTT
-	TRBJ2-7	TRBV19	-	CASSIFGEQYF	TGTGCCAGTAGTATTTTCGGCGAGCAGTACTTC
once	TRBJ2-3	TRBV6-5	TRBD1	CASSSGQGWGTQYF	TGTGCCAGCAGCTCTGGACAGGGGTGGGGAACGCAGTATTTT
few	TRBJ1-2	TRBV18	TRBD1	CASSPRQGDGYTF	TGTGCCAGCTCACCACGGCAGGGGGATGGCTACACCTTC
few	TRBJ2-1	TRBV7-3	TRBD2	CASSPGLAGANEQFF	TGTGCCAGCAGCCCGGGACTAGCGGGAGCCAATGAGCAGTTCTTC
-	TRBJ2-7	TRBV5-1	TRBD2	CASSLVLHTPGLAGGSYEQYF	TGCGCCAGCAGCTTGGTTCTCCATACCCCGGGGCTAGCGGGGGGCTCCTACGAGCAGTACTTC
-	TRBJ1-1	TRBV11-3	-	CASSYDMEAEAFF	TGTGCCAGCAGCTATGACATGGAGGCTGAAGCTTTCTTT
once	TRBJ2-3	TRBV4-3	TRBD1	CASSQDAGPRTGANTDTQYF	TGCGCCAGCAGCCAAGATGCCGGGCCCCGGACAGGGGCCAACACAGATACGCAGTATTTT
-	TRBJ2-1	TRBV2	TRBD2	CASARTGTKDYEQFF	TGTGCCAGCGCCCGAACCGGGACTAAGGACTATGAGCAGTTCTTC
-	TRBJ2-5	TRBV9	-	CASSYSGQETQYF	TGTGCCAGCAGCTATAGCGGACAAGAGACCCAGTACTTC
medium-sized	TRBJ2-1	TRBV6-5	-	CASSLVQGSGNEQFF	TGTGCCAGCAGTTTAGTGCAAGGTAGCGGCAATGAGCAGTTCTTC
-	TRBJ1-5	TRBV7-2	-	CASSPDIDNQPQHF	TGTGCCAGCAGCCCCGACATCGATAATCAGCCCCAGCATTTT
-	TRBJ2-6	TRBV19	-	CASSIDHRDGANVLTF	TGTGCCAGTAGTATAGACCACAGGGACGGGGCCAACGTCCTGACTTTC